This T cell receptor (beta chain) was sequenced in a study of Ad26.COV2.S vaccination and SARS-CoV-2 variants. This clone was observed a handful of times. The ends were cut back, 4 bases at V and 1 base at J, with 15 bases in the middle. The germline V gene has CDR1 SGDLS and CDR2 YYNGEE. This CDR3 is built from 16 residues. This sample's treatment: about 20 received Ad26.COV2.S at low or high dose, single or two shots; roughly five received placebo; per-sample allocation not given. Sampling happened 63 days after the first vaccine or placebo injection. Assay: immunoSEQ multiplex PCR; the TCRdb copy retains only in-frame clones and omits some. The top ten hold about 11% of the sample, which has roughly 240,000 clones, approximately 88% seen once.

J is TRBJ1-3 and V is TRBV9; D unclear. The source of this sequence is a person aged 18-60 years who received the Ad26.COV2.S COVID-19 vaccine or a placebo. Sequenced material: peripheral blood, taken in a trial of Ad26.COV2.S vaccine versus placebo. The CDR3 is CASSPPGVGSGNTIYF. The CDR3 DNA reads TGTGCCAGCAGCCCCCCCGGGGTGGGGTCTGGAAACACCATATATTTT.